This T cell receptor beta chain derives from a study of OX40 agonist ivuxolimab in advanced cancers. The V gene's germline CDR1 is SGHTS and CDR2 YDEGEE. The V gene end was trimmed by 4 bases and the J gene end by 5 bases; junction bases not matched to a gene: 5. The CDR3 extends over 14 amino acids. The assay was immunoSEQ multiplex PCR, and TCRdb's table has in-frame clones only and misses some. The sample lists 96,000 or so clones, under 85% seen once, with around 5.5% in the top ten. J is TRBJ1-5 and V is TRBV5-8, with 8 bases matching TRBD1. The TCR sequence derives from an adult with an advanced solid tumor such as melanoma, head and neck, liver or kidney cancer. The sample here was CD4+ or CD8+ T cells sorted from blood, taken in a trial of the OX40 agonist ivuxolimab. The chain's CDR3 is CASSPGQGYQPQHF. The CDR3 DNA follows: TGTGCCAGCAGCCCTGGACAGGGCTATCAGCCCCAGCATTTT.